The rows below give T cell receptor beta chains drawn from one sample of a study of T cell repertoires in cytomegalovirus infection. TCRdb analysed the reads with MiXCR anew, one entry per CDR3 protein. The sample includes 480,000 or so distinct CDR3 sequences, roughly 12% of them seen just once. Sequencing was done on a sample of PBMCs. The receptors were gathered from a human donor in good health (CMV status not recorded). Some clones in this sample may be carry-over from other donors' samples. Each CDR3 is given with its conserved first and last residue. A D gene is named only where the DNA matches it firmly. Only part of the rows carry a size: once, few, many, or a class if the clone is expanded.

V	D	size	J	CDR3	DNA
TRBV20-1	.	many	TRBJ1-5	CSASDASGFNQPQHF	TGCAGTGCTAGTGACGCTTCAGGTTTCAATCAGCCCCAGCATTTT
TRBV6-5	.	many	TRBJ2-7	CASSYHRASYEQYF	TGTGCCAGCAGTTACCACAGGGCATCCTACGAGCAGTACTTC
TRBV5-1	.	.	TRBJ2-3	CASSLAGLETDTQYF	TGCGCCAGCAGCTTGGCCGGGCTAGAAACAGATACGCAGTATTTT
TRBV27	TRBD2	many	TRBJ2-1	CASSLSTSVNYNEQFF	TGTGCCAGCAGTTTATCCACTAGCGTAAACTACAATGAGCAGTTCTTC
TRBV28	TRBD2	many	TRBJ2-1	CASSGPGSGRIRYEQFF	TGTGCCAGCAGTGGCCCGGGGAGCGGGAGGATCAGGTATGAGCAGTTCTTC
TRBV7-6	.	many	TRBJ1-5	CASSLGPKGSNQPQHF	TGTGCCAGCAGCTTAGGGCCAAAGGGTAGCAATCAGCCCCAGCATTTT
TRBV19	.	few	TRBJ2-1	CASNLEGEQFF	TGTGCCAGTAACCTTGAGGGTGAGCAGTTCTTC
TRBV5-5	.	many	TRBJ2-3	CASSPPADDTQYF	TGTGCCAGCAGCCCCCCGGCGGATGATACGCAGTATTTT
TRBV28	TRBD1	many	TRBJ1-1	CASSLGQYLNTEAFF	TGTGCCAGCAGTTTGGGACAGTATCTGAACACTGAAGCTTTCTTT
TRBV5-1	TRBD1	.	TRBJ1-2	CASSLTTGGAHGYTF	TGCGCCAGCAGCTTGACCACAGGGGGCGCGCATGGCTACACCTTC
TRBV7-8	TRBD1	many	TRBJ2-7	CASSLATETGVLPTYEQYF	TGTGCCAGCAGCTTAGCGACGGAAACAGGGGTCCTCCCGACCTACGAGCAGTACTTC
TRBV27	.	.	TRBJ1-2	CASSLRDKANYGYTF	TGTGCCAGCAGTTTAAGGGACAAGGCTAACTATGGCTACACCTTC
TRBV11-2	.	many	TRBJ1-1	CASNLQRGNTEAFF	TGTGCCAGCAACCTCCAGCGGGGCAACACTGAAGCTTTCTTT
TRBV9	.	few	TRBJ2-7	CASSVEPGSEQYF	TGTGCCAGCAGCGTAGAGCCAGGGAGCGAGCAGTACTTC
TRBV7-2	.	many	TRBJ1-6	CASSLVGGLDSPLHF	TGTGCCAGCAGCTTAGTTGGGGGTTTAGATTCACCCCTCCACTTT
TRBV13	.	many	TRBJ1-1	CASSLKKIEAFF	TGTGCCAGCAGCTTAAAGAAGATTGAAGCTTTCTTT
TRBV12-3/TRBV12-4	TRBD1	.	TRBJ1-2	CASSFRQGVVGYTF	TGTGCCAGCAGTTTCAGACAGGGGGTGGTGGGCTACACCTTC
TRBV6-1	TRBD1	.	TRBJ1-1	CASSELVGTDSDTEAFF	TGTGCCAGCAGTGAATTGGTCGGGACAGATTCGGACACTGAAGCTTTCTTT
TRBV2	.	.	TRBJ1-2	CASSEGIINYGYTF	TGTGCCAGCAGTGAAGGAATTATCAACTATGGCTACACCTTC
TRBV24-1	.	.	TRBJ2-1	CATSEPPGDTSSYNEQFF	TGTGCCACCAGTGAGCCCCCGGGAGACACTAGCTCCTACAATGAGCAGTTCTTC
TRBV5-4	.	many	TRBJ2-3	CASSYSGLVVGDTQYF	TGTGCCAGCAGCTATTCGGGGTTGGTAGTAGGAGATACGCAGTATTTT
TRBV28	.	many	TRBJ2-7	CASSLPGTEQYF	TGTGCCAGCAGTTTACCTGGAACCGAGCAGTACTTC
TRBV5-6	.	few	TRBJ2-2	CASSFPPTWGPGELFF	TGTGCCAGCAGTTTTCCTCCGACATGGGGCCCCGGGGAGCTGTTTTTT
TRBV19	.	few	TRBJ2-7	CASSIRQGRGEQYF	TGTGCCAGTAGTATAAGGCAGGGAAGAGGCGAGCAGTACTTC
TRBV20-1	.	.	TRBJ1-2	CSAYAANYGYTF	TGCAGTGCTTACGCTGCTAACTATGGCTACACCTTC
TRBV7-9	TRBD1	.	TRBJ2-7	CASSNQGANYEQYF	TGTGCCAGCAGCAACCAGGGGGCTAACTACGAGCAGTACTTC
TRBV7-7	TRBD1	many	TRBJ2-1	CASSSTPGTDNEQFF	TGTGCTAGCAGCTCTACCCCCGGGACAGACAATGAGCAGTTCTTC
TRBV20-1	TRBD1	.	TRBJ2-1	CSATLHTGTGGYNEQFF	TGCAGTGCCACGCTCCACACCGGGACAGGGGGATACAATGAGCAGTTCTTC
TRBV2	.	.	TRBJ1-2	CASSEARAGGKGYTF	TGTGCCAGCAGTGAAGCGCGCGCGGGGGGAAAAGGCTACACCTTC
TRBV12-3/TRBV12-4	TRBD1	many	TRBJ1-2	CASSGQDYGYTF	TGTGCCAGCAGTGGACAGGACTATGGCTACACCTTC
TRBV28	.	few	TRBJ2-1	CASSPHGFSSYNEQFF	TGTGCCAGCAGTCCCCATGGCTTCAGCTCCTACAATGAGCAGTTCTTC
TRBV6-1	TRBD1	.	TRBJ1-2	CASSEVWSGGIYTF	TGTGCCAGCAGTGAAGTTTGGTCAGGGGGCATCTACACCTTC
TRBV5-1	.	many	TRBJ1-1	CASSLSAANTEAFF	TGCGCCAGCAGCTTGTCGGCGGCGAACACTGAAGCTTTCTTT
TRBV10-3	.	few	TRBJ2-7	CAISESKGVAYEQYF	TGTGCCATCAGTGAGTCAAAGGGGGTGGCCTACGAGCAGTACTTC
TRBV20-1	TRBD2	many	TRBJ2-1	CSAWTSGGASSYNEQFF	TGCAGTGCTTGGACTAGCGGGGGGGCGAGCTCCTACAATGAGCAGTTCTTC
TRBV10-3	.	many	TRBJ1-1	CAIRPRSDHTEAFF	TGTGCCATCAGACCTCGTTCGGACCACACTGAAGCTTTCTTT
TRBV29-1	.	many	TRBJ2-1	CSVEVTSNEQFF	TGCAGCGTTGAAGTTACTTCCAATGAGCAGTTCTTC